This T cell receptor beta chain appears in the sequencing data of a study of blood T cells in healthy people across ages. The study's findings and limits: Roughly linear declines in TCR beta diversity per million T cells occurred with age. Conclusively comparing naive with antigen-experienced cells was impossible with unsorted PBMCs.

Alongside a J-beta primer mix, a sample-barcoded 5' primer served in a second PCR lasting roughly 7 to 12 cycles. One entry per CDR3 protein results from TCRdb running MiXCR on the 5' RACE reads. Counted here are around 1.5 million distinct CDR3 sequences, 45% to 70% occurring once; the ten biggest clones make up over 5.5%. The V gene lost 6 bases and the J gene lost 7 bases, with 15 bases spanning the gap. This CDR3 comprises 13 residues. Germline CDR1 is MNHEY and CDR2 is SVGAGI. Comment on this clonotype: Its specificity is unknown.

Sequenced input: blood. The rearrangement joins TRBV6-5 to TRBJ1-2; possible D gene TRBD1, 6 bases. The sequence was obtained from a man aged 18 to 29 in good health. The DNA of the CDR3 is TGTGCCAGCAGCACTACACAGGGTGGTGGCTACACCTTC. Its protein is CASSTTQGGGYTF.